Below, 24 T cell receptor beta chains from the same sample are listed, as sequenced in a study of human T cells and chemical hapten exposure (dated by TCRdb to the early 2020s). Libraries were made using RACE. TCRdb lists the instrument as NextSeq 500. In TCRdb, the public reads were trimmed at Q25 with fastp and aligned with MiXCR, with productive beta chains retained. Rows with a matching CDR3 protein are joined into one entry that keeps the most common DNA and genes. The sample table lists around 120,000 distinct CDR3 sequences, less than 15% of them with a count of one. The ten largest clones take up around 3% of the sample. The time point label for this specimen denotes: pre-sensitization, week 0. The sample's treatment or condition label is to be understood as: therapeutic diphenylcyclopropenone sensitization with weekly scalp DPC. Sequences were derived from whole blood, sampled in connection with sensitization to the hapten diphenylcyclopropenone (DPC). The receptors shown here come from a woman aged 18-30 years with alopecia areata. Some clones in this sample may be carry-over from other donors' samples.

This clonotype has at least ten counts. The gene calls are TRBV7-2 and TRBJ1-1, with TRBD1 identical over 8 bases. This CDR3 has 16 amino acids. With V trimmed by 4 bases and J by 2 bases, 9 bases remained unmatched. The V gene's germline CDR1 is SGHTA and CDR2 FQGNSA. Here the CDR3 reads CASSSQSGQGNTEAFF. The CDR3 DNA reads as TGTGCCAGCAGCTCACAGAGTGGACAGGGAAACACTGAAGCTTTCTTT. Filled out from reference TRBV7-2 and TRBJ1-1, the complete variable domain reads GAGVSQSPSNKVTEKGKDVELRCDPISGHTALYWYRQSLGQGLEFLIYFQGNSAPDKSGLPSDRFSAERTGGSVSTLTIQRTQQEDSAVYLCASSSQSGQGNTEAFFGQGTRLTVV.

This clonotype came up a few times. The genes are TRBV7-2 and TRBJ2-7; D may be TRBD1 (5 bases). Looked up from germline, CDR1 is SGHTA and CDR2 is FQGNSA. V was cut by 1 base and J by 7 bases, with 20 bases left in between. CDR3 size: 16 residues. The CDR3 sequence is CASSLVPDTRYGEQYF. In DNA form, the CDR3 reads TGTGCCAGCAGCTTAGTACCGGACACTCGATATGGGGAGCAGTACTTC.

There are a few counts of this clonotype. CDR3: CASSPRPGVNSPLHF. The CDR3 DNA follows: TGTGCCAGCAGCCCGCGGCCCGGGGTAAATTCACCCCTCCACTTT. The rearrangement links TRBV7-2 to TRBJ1-6; unclear D gene. This CDR3 has 15 amino acids. Germline V CDR1 and CDR2: SGHTA, FQGNSA. The V gene lost 5 bases and the J gene lost 7 bases, with 15 bases spanning the gap.

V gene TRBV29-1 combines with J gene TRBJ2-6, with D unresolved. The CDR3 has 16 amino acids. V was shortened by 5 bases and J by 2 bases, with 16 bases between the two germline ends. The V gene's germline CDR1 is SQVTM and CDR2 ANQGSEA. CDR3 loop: CSVRIRTYTGANVLTF. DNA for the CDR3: TGCAGCGTTCGCATCAGGACCTATACTGGGGCCAACGTCCTGACTTTC.

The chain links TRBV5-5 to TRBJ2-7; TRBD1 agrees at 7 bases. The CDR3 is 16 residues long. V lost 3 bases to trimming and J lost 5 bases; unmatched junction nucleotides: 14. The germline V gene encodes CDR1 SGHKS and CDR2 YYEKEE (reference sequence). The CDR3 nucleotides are TGTGCCAGCAGCTCCGGCCCCAACAGGGGATCCCACGAGCAGTACTTC. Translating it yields CASSSGPNRGSHEQYF.

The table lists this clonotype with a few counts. For the CDR3, the DNA is TGTGCCAGCAGCTTAGATGTTCTAGACTCTGAGCAGTTCTTC. Translating it yields CASSLDVLDSEQFF. V is TRBV11-3 and J is TRBJ2-1; D is ambiguous. The V end was cut by 0 bases, the J end by 9 bases, with 12 bases between. The CDR3 sequence is 14 residues long. CDR1 and CDR2 from the germline V gene are SGHNT and YENEEA.

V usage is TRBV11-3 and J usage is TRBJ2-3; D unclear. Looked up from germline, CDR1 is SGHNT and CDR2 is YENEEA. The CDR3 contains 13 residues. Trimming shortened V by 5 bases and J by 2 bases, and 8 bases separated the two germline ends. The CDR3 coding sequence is TGTGCCAGCAGCCCGAGGATCACAGATACGCAGTATTTT. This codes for CASSPRITDTQYF.

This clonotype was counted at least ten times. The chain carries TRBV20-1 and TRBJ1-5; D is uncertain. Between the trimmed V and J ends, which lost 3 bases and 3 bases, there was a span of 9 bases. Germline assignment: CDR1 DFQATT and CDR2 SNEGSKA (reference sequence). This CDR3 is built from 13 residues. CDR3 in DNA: TGCAGTGCTAGTGGGCTTAACAATCAGCCCCAGCATTTT. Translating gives CSASGLNNQPQHF.

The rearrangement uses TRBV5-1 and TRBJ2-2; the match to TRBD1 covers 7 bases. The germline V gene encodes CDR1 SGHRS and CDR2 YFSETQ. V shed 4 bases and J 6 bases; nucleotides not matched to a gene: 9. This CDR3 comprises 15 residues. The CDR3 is CASSQGDTGSGELFF. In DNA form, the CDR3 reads TGCGCCAGCAGCCAGGGGGATACCGGCTCCGGGGAGCTGTTTTTT.

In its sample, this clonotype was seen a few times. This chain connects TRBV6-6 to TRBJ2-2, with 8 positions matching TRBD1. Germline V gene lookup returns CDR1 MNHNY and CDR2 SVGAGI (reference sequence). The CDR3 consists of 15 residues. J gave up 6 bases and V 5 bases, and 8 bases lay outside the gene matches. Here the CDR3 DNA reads TGTGCCAGCAGTCGACAGGGGAAAGGCTCCGGGGAGCTGTTTTTT. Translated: CASSRQGKGSGELFF.

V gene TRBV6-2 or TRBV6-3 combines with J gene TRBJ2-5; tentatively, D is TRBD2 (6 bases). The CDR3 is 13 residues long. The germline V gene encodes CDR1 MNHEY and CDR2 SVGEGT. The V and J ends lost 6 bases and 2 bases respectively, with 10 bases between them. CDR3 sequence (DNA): TGTGCCAGCAGGCGGGACTCGCAAGAGACCCAGTACTTC. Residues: CASRRDSQETQYF.

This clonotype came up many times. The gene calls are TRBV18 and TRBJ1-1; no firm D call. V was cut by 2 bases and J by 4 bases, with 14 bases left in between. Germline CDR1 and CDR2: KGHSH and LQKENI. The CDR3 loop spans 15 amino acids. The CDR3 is CASSPFSSGITEAFF. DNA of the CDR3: TGTGCCAGCTCACCATTTTCTAGTGGGATCACTGAAGCTTTCTTT.

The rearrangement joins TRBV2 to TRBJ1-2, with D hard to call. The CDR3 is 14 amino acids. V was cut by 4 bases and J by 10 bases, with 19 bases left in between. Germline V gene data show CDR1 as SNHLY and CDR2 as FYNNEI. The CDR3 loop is CASSAVAGPNDYTF. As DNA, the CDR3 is TGTGCCAGCAGTGCGGTCGCGGGCCCAAACGACTACACCTTC. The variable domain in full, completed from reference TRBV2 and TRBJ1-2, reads EPEVTQTPSHQVTQMGQEVILRCVPISNHLYFYWYRQILGQKVEFLVSFYNNEISEKSEIFDDQFSVERPDGSNFTLKIRSTKLEDSAMYFCASSAVAGPNDYTFGSGTRLTVV.

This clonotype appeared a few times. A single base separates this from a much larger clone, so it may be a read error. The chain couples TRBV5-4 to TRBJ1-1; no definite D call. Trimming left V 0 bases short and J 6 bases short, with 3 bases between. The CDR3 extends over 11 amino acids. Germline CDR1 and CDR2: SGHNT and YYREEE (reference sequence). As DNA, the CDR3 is TGTGCCAGCAGCTTGGACTCTGAAGCTTTCTTT. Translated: CASSLDSEAFF.

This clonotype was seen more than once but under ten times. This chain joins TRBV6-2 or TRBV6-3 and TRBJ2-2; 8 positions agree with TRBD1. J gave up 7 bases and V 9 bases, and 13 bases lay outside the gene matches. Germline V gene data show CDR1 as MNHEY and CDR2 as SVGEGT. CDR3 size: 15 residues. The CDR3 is CASRQGIGELGELFF. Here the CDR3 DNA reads TGTGCCAGTAGACAGGGGATCGGTGAACTCGGGGAGCTGTTTTTT.

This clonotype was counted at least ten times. CDR3 nucleotide sequence: TGTGCCAGCCACAGGGAAAGCTCCTATAATTCACCCCTCCACTTT. It translates to CASHRESSYNSPLHF. V is TRBV7-9 and J is TRBJ1-6, with D perhaps matching TRBD1 (6 bases). The CDR3 is 15 amino acids. The V end lost 8 bases, the J end lost 0 bases, and 11 bases lay between the germline ends. Germline V gives CDR1 SEHNR, CDR2 FQNEAQ (reference sequence). Complete variable domain (other parts from reference TRBV7-9 and TRBJ1-6): DTGVSQNPRHKITKRGQNVTFRCDPISEHNRLYWYRQTLGQGPEFLTYFQNEAQLEKSRLLSDRFSAERPKGSFSTLEIQRTEQGDSAMYLCASHRESSYNSPLHFGNGTRLTVT.

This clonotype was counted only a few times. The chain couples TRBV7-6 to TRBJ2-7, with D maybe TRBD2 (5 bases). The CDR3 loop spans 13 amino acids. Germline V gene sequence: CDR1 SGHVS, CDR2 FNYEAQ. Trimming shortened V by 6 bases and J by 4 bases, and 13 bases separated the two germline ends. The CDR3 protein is CASSQRDGYEQYF. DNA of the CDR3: TGTGCCAGCAGTCAGAGGGATGGATACGAGCAGTACTTC.

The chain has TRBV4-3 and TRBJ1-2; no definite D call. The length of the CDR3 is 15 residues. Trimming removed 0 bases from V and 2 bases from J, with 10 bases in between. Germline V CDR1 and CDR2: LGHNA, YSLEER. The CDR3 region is CASSQEAGQNYGYTF. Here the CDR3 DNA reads TGCGCCAGCAGCCAAGAGGCCGGTCAGAACTATGGCTACACCTTC.

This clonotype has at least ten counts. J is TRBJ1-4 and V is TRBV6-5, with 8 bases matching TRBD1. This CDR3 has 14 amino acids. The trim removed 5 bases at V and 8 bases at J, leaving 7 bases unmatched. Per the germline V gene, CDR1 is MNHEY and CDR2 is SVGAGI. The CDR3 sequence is CASSPDRVGEKLFF. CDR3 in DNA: TGTGCCAGCAGTCCGGACAGGGTAGGGGAAAAACTGTTTTTT.

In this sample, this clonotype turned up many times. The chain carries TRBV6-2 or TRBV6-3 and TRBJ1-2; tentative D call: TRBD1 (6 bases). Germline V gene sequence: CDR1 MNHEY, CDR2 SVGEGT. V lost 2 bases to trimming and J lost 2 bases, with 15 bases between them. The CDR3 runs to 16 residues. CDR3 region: CASSYRGQKLNYGYTF. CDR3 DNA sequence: TGTGCCAGCAGTTACCGAGGACAGAAACTCAACTATGGCTACACCTTC.

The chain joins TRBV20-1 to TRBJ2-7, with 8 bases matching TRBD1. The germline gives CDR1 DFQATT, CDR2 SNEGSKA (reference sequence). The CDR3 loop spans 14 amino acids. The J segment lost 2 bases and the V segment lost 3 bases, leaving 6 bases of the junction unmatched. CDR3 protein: CSASRDRRTYEQYF. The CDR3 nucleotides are TGCAGTGCTAGCCGGGACAGGAGAACCTACGAGCAGTACTTC.

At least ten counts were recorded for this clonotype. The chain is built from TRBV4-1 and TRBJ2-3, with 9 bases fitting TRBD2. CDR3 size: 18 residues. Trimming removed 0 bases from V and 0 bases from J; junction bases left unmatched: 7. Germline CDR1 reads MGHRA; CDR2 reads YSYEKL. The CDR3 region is CASSQEGGGASSTDTQYF. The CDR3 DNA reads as TGCGCCAGCAGCCAAGAGGGCGGGGGGGCCTCTAGCACAGATACGCAGTATTTT.

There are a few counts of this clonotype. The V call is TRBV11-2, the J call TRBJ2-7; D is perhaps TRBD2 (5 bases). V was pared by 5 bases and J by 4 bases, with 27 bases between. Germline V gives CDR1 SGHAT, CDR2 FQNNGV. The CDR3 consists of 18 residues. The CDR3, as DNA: TGTGCCAGCAGCGCACTTAACCGGGCCCGAAAGGAGGTTTACGAGCAGTACTTC. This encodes CASSALNRARKEVYEQYF.

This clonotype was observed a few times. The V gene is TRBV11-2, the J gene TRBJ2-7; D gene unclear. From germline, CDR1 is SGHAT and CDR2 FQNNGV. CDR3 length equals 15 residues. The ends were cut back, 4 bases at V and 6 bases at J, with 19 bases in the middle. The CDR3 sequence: CASSSHVALACEQYF. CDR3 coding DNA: TGTGCCAGCAGCTCCCATGTGGCCCTTGCCTGCGAGCAGTACTTC. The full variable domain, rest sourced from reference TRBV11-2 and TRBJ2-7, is EAGVAQSPRYKIIEKRQSVAFWCNPISGHATLYWYQQILGQGPKLLIQFQNNGVVDDSQLPKDRFSAERLKGVDSTLKIQPAKLEDSAVYLCASSSHVALACEQYFGPGTRLTVT.